These 32 T cell receptor beta chains originate from one sample sequenced in a study of beta chain features in type 1 diabetes. Expressed TCRB transcripts were sequenced after all isolated RNA was converted to cDNA. This table comes from immunoSEQ multiplex PCR, and its TCRdb copy is limited to in-frame clones, with some not included. This table holds 330,000 or so clones, roughly 12% found once. Study-wide results and limits: TCRB CDR3s were moderately but significantly shorter in Type 1 diabetes patients in all four CD4+ subsets.

These TCRs' antigens remain unknown. The sample was naive CD4+ T cells from blood. Receptor source: a woman aged 18-29 years with type 1 diabetes.

The V and J genes are TRBV25-1 and TRBJ2-5; 11 bases are shared with TRBD1. The better agreement between TRBJ2-7 and the DNA end casts doubt on the J call. The CDR3 is made up of 13 amino acids. Germline CDR1 and CDR2: MGHDK and SYGVNS. This CDR3 reads CASMGQGVYEQYF. The CDR3 DNA is TGTGCCAGCATGGGACAGGGGGTTTACGAGCAGTACTTC.

This sequence joins TRBV10-3 and TRBJ2-7; 10 bases agree with TRBD1. The J segment lost 3 bases and the V segment lost 5 bases, leaving 4 bases of the junction unmatched. Germline V gives CDR1 ENHRY, CDR2 SYGVKD. The length of the CDR3 is 14 residues. The CDR3 region is CAISPGQGVYEQYF. The DNA of the CDR3 is TGTGCCATCAGTCCAGGACAGGGGGTCTACGAGCAGTACTTC.

The J gene is TRBJ2-3, the V gene TRBV5-1; D is possibly TRBD2 (6 bases). CDR3 length: 18 amino acids. Per the germline V gene, CDR1 is SGHRS and CDR2 is YFSETQ. V was trimmed by 2 bases and J by 5 bases, leaving 24 bases between them. As DNA, the CDR3 is TGCGCCAGCAGCTTAGCCTCACGCGTAGGGCTAGCGATAGATACGCAGTATTTT. Its translation is CASSLASRVGLAIDTQYF.

The table lists this clone with a few counts. V and J are TRBV6-5 and TRBJ2-7; 7 bases are a match to TRBD1. The CDR3 runs to 15 residues. CDR1 is MNHEY, CDR2 SVGAGI, per germline. V lost 2 bases, J lost 0 bases, and 4 bases stayed unmatched. CDR3 protein: CASSYPRGSSYEQYF. CDR3 DNA sequence: TGTGCCAGCAGTTACCCCAGGGGGAGCTCCTACGAGCAGTACTTC.

V usage is TRBV29-1 and J usage is TRBJ2-2, with TRBD1 matching 7 bases. V gave up 6 bases and J gave up 1 base; unmatched junction bases: 8. CDR3 length equals 15 residues. Germline assignment: CDR1 SQVTM and CDR2 ANQGSEA. Here the CDR3 DNA reads TGCAGCGTGAACACAGGGGCGCTGAACACCGGGGAGCTGTTTTTT. Protein sequence: CSVNTGALNTGELFF.

This clone came up a few times. The chain carries TRBV9 and TRBJ2-1, with 9 bases aligning to TRBD2. The trim removed 4 bases at V and 0 bases at J, leaving 2 bases unmatched. The germline V gene encodes CDR1 SGDLS and CDR2 YYNGEE. The CDR3 sequence is 15 residues long. CDR3 region: CASSFSGSSYNEQFF. DNA for the CDR3: TGTGCCAGCAGCTTTAGCGGGAGCTCCTACAATGAGCAGTTCTTC.

This sequence joins TRBV18 and TRBJ2-1; 10 nucleotides align to TRBD2. V was pared by 2 bases and J by 3 bases, with 4 bases of the junction left unmatched. The length of the CDR3 is 16 residues. From germline, CDR1 is KGHSH and CDR2 LQKENI. The CDR3 here is CASSPIAGGYYNEQFF. CDR3 bases: TGTGCCAGCTCACCAATAGCGGGAGGTTACTACAATGAGCAGTTCTTC.

This clone was observed a few times. The V call is TRBV30, the J call TRBJ1-5; TRBD1 is a possible D gene (5 bases). Germline-derived CDR1 and CDR2 are GTSNPN and SVGIG (reference sequence). V shed 5 bases and J shed 4 bases, with 15 bases lying between them. The CDR3 length is 14 residues. CDR3 protein: CAWGPTDNNQPQHF. Here the CDR3 DNA reads TGTGCCTGGGGACCGACAGACAATAATCAGCCCCAGCATTTT. Complete variable domain (other parts from reference TRBV30 and TRBJ1-5): SQTIHQWPATLVQPVGSPLSLECTVEGTSNPNLYWYRQAAGRGLQLLFYSVGIGQISSEVPQNLSASRPQDRQFILSSKKLLLSDSGFYLCAWGPTDNNQPQHFGDGTRLSIL.

V is TRBV4-1 and J is TRBJ1-3, with 8 bases fitting TRBD1. V dropped 2 bases and J dropped 8; count of bases not matched to a gene: 11. This CDR3 is 16 amino acids long. Per germline, CDR1 MGHRA and CDR2 YSYEKL. The CDR3 DNA reads TGCGCCAGCAGCCAACGGAATTGGACAGGGTTAGACACCATATATTTT. Its protein is CASSQRNWTGLDTIYF.

This chain uses TRBV7-3 with TRBJ2-6, with TRBD1 matching 9 bases. The CDR3 loop spans 18 amino acids. Germline CDR1 and CDR2: SGHTA and FQGTGA. V gave up 1 base and J gave up 0 bases; unmatched junction bases: 4. The CDR3 region has the DNA TGTGCCAGCAGCTTAAGGACAGGGGCGAGCTCTGGGGCCAACGTCCTGACTTTC. It codes for CASSLRTGASSGANVLTF.

This clone showed up just a few times. J is TRBJ2-4 and V is TRBV4-2; 9 nucleotides align to TRBD1. V gave up 1 base and J gave up 5 bases; unmatched junction bases: 0. CDR3 size: 14 residues. The V gene's germline CDR1 is LGHNA and CDR2 YNFKEQ. The CDR3 here is CASSQGTGENIQYF. For the CDR3, the DNA is TGTGCCAGCAGCCAAGGGACAGGGGAAAACATTCAGTACTTC.

This clone was detected only a few times. The V gene is TRBV5-4, the J gene TRBJ1-2; 12 bases fit TRBD1. The CDR3 has 15 residues. The V gene end was trimmed by 4 bases and the J gene end by 2 bases; junction bases not matched to a gene: 3. The germline V gene has CDR1 SGHNT and CDR2 YYREEE (reference sequence). The CDR3 loop reads CASSPGQGANYGYTF. The CDR3 bases are TGTGCCAGCAGCCCGGGACAGGGGGCAAACTATGGCTACACCTTC.

The V call is TRBV1, the J call TRBJ2-1; the table gives TRBD2 as D, unverified against the DNA. TRBV1 is marked as a pseudogene. The CDR3 is 17 residues long. The CDR3 nucleotides read TGCACCAGCAGCCAAGATCGTATGGCGGCATCCTACAATGAGCAGTTCTTC. Its protein product is CTSSQDRMAASYNEQFF.

This clone was found once. The rearrangement links TRBV5-4 to TRBJ2-1, with a weak D call TRBD2 (6 bases). Trimming stripped 9 bases from V and 4 bases from J, with 17 bases between. The V gene's germline CDR1 is SGHNT and CDR2 YYREEE (reference sequence). The CDR3 length is 14 residues. This CDR3 reads CATHPLAAYNEQFF. The CDR3 DNA is TGTGCCACCCACCCACTAGCAGCGTACAATGAGCAGTTCTTC.

The chain has TRBV13 and TRBJ1-4; D is uncertain. There are 12 residues in the CDR3. V was shortened by 0 bases and J by 8 bases, with 4 bases between the two germline ends. Germline CDR1 is PRHDT and CDR2 is FYEKMQ (reference sequence). The CDR3 is CASSLGGEKLFF. The CDR3 DNA reads as TGTGCCAGCAGCTTAGGCGGGGAAAAACTGTTTTTT.

The J gene is TRBJ1-1, the V gene TRBV14; no definite D call. Per germline, CDR1 SGHDN and CDR2 FVKESK. V lost 1 base and J lost 1, with 4 bases in between. The CDR3 spans 13 residues. The CDR3 DNA sequence: TGTGCCAGCAGCCAAGGCGCGAACACTGAAGCTTTCTTT. Protein: CASSQGANTEAFF.

This clone was observed a few times. The chain links TRBV7-2 to TRBJ2-5; D may be TRBD2 (6 bases). This CDR3 has 14 residues. From germline, CDR1 is SGHTA and CDR2 FQGNSA. Trimming shortened V by 2 bases and J by 4 bases, and 11 bases separated the two germline ends. CDR3 sequence reads: CASSLYAGIETQYF. The CDR3 bases are TGTGCCAGCAGCTTATATGCGGGGATAGAGACCCAGTACTTC.

This clone was detected only a few times. Distinct nucleotide sequences in the sample also encode this CDR3. The chain links TRBV9 to TRBJ1-4; D is ambiguous. V lost 3 bases, J lost 7 bases, and 10 bases lay in between. This CDR3 comprises 13 residues. Germline-derived CDR1 and CDR2 are SGDLS and YYNGEE. CDR3 region: CASSAGEREKLFF. As DNA, the CDR3 is TGTGCCAGCAGCGCCGGGGAGCGTGAAAAACTGTTTTTT.

In its sample, this clone was seen a few times. J is TRBJ2-2 and V is TRBV7-9; D perhaps matches TRBD1 (6 bases). CDR3 length: 15 residues. The V gene lost 4 bases and the J gene lost 0 bases, with 9 bases spanning the gap. Germline V gene data show CDR1 as SEHNR and CDR2 as FQNEAQ (reference sequence). The CDR3 sequence: CASSSWTANTGELFF. In DNA form, the CDR3 reads TGTGCCAGCAGCTCTTGGACAGCGAACACCGGGGAGCTGTTTTTT.

This clone was recorded a few times. The chain recombines TRBV7-2 with TRBJ1-1, with a possible D match to TRBD1 (5 bases). Per the germline V gene, CDR1 is SGHTA and CDR2 is FQGNSA. The CDR3 spans 14 residues. The V and J ends lost 1 base and 4 bases respectively, with 10 bases between them. CDR3 in DNA: TGTGCCAGCAGCTTAGAAAGCGGGGGCACTGAAGCTTTCTTT. Encoded protein: CASSLESGGTEAFF.

This clone was seen only a few times. The CDR3 loop reads CAIAGARETQYF. CDR3 DNA sequence: TGTGCTATAGCGGGAGCCAGGGAGACCCAGTACTTC. The chain employs TRBV28 and TRBJ2-5; TRBD2 agrees at 9 bases. The germline gives CDR1 MDHEN, CDR2 SYDVKM. CDR3 length: 12 residues.

The gene calls are TRBV5-4 and TRBJ2-1; TRBD1 agrees at 7 bases. Trimming took 0 bases from V and 2 from J; bases not matched to a gene: 2. The CDR3 length is 15 residues. Germline CDR1 reads SGHNT; CDR2 reads YYREEE (reference sequence). The CDR3 DNA sequence: TGTGCCAGCAGCTTGGGGCAGGGGGCCTACAATGAGCAGTTCTTC. Amino acid sequence: CASSLGQGAYNEQFF.

The CDR3 is CASSPWDIENTEAFF. CDR3 coding DNA: TGTGCCAGCTCACCATGGGACATAGAGAACACTGAAGCTTTCTTT. The chain carries TRBV18 and TRBJ1-1; TRBD1 might be the D (6 bases). Germline CDR1 KGHSH, CDR2 LQKENI. The CDR3 contains 15 residues. The V end lost 2 bases, the J end lost 1 base, and 11 bases lay between the germline ends. Full variable domain (outside the CDR3, taken from reference TRBV18 and TRBJ1-1): NAGVMQNPRHLVRRRGQEARLRCSPMKGHSHVYWYRQLPEEGLKFMVYLQKENIIDESGMPKERFSAEFPKEGPSILRIQQVVRGDSAAYFCASSPWDIENTEAFFGQGTRLTVV.

The chain is built from TRBV18 and TRBJ1-5; unclear D gene. The CDR3 extends over 12 amino acids. Germline V gene lookup returns CDR1 KGHSH and CDR2 LQKENI. Trimming removed 5 bases at V and 4 bases at J, with 6 bases between. CDR3 amino acids: CASSLENQPQHF. In DNA, the CDR3 is TGTGCCAGCTCATTGGAGAATCAGCCCCAGCATTTT. The variable domain in full, with the rest retrieved from reference TRBV18 and TRBJ1-5, is NAGVMQNPRHLVRRRGQEARLRCSPMKGHSHVYWYRQLPEEGLKFMVYLQKENIIDESGMPKERFSAEFPKEGPSILRIQQVVRGDSAAYFCASSLENQPQHFGDGTRLSIL.

This chain connects TRBV7-9 to TRBJ2-1, with TRBD1 identical over 7 bases. The CDR3 covers 16 residues. V lost 0 bases and J lost 2; bases outside the gene matches: 4. CDR1 SEHNR and CDR2 FQNEAQ come from the germline V gene (reference sequence). The chain's CDR3 is CASSLARQGPYNEQFF. CDR3 bases: TGTGCCAGCAGCTTAGCGCGACAGGGACCCTACAATGAGCAGTTCTTC. The complete variable domain, with remaining parts taken from reference TRBV7-9 and TRBJ2-1, reads DTGVSQNPRHKITKRGQNVTFRCDPISEHNRLYWYRQTLGQGPEFLTYFQNEAQLEKSRLLSDRFSAERPKGSFSTLEIQRTEQGDSAMYLCASSLARQGPYNEQFFGPGTRLTVL.

In DNA form, the CDR3 reads TGTGCCAGCAGTAAGCCCTTGAGCTCCTACGAGCAGTACTTC. Its protein product is CASSKPLSSYEQYF. The chain joins TRBV2 to TRBJ2-7; D unclear. V lost 5 bases and J 0 bases, leaving 11 bases between the germline ends. Germline values: CDR1 SNHLY, CDR2 FYNNEI. CDR3 size: 14 residues.

There are a few counts of this clone. The chain has TRBV4-1 and TRBJ1-6, with unresolved D. CDR1 MGHRA and CDR2 YSYEKL come from the germline V gene. The CDR3 has 14 residues. Trimming removed 0 bases at V and 12 bases at J, with 12 bases between. DNA for the CDR3: TGCGCCAGCAGCCAAGATCTTCCAGCGCGACCCCTCCACTTT. Encoded protein: CASSQDLPARPLHF.

This clone was observed a few times. This chain connects TRBV7-2 to TRBJ2-7; no clear D. Germline CDR1 reads SGHTA; CDR2 reads FQGNSA. With 3 bases removed from V and 2 bases from J, the gap between germline ends came to 11 bases. The CDR3 sequence is 14 residues long. DNA for the CDR3: TGTGCCAGCAGCTTCTTTGGGCAGGCCTACGAGCAGTACTTC. It specifies CASSFFGQAYEQYF.

This rearrangement joins TRBV9 to TRBJ2-5, with D uncertain. Germline CDR1 reads SGDLS; CDR2 reads YYNGEE. V lost 0 bases and J 5 bases, leaving 8 bases between the germline ends. This CDR3 region has 13 residues. DNA of the CDR3: TGTGCCAGCAGCGTAGCTCCGTCGGAGACCCAGTACTTC. The encoded protein is CASSVAPSETQYF.

The CDR3 sequence is CASSIRQGDNSPLHF. CDR3 bases: TGTGCCAGTAGTATCCGACAGGGAGATAATTCACCCCTCCACTTT. The chain has TRBV19 and TRBJ1-6; 7 bases align to TRBD1. Germline V gene lookup returns CDR1 LNHDA and CDR2 SQIVND (reference sequence). With 3 bases clipped from V and 5 bases from J, the junction kept 4 bases outside the gene matches. This CDR3 comprises 15 residues.

The V gene is TRBV10-3, the J gene TRBJ2-7; 7 bases align to TRBD2. Germline lookup yields CDR1 ENHRY and CDR2 SYGVKD. V gave up 6 bases and J gave up 7 bases; unmatched junction bases: 6. The CDR3 contains 12 residues. In DNA form, the CDR3 reads TGTGCCATCAGCCGACAGCGGGGAGAGCAGTACTTC. Residues: CAISRQRGEQYF.

The rearrangement uses TRBV5-1 and TRBJ2-7; 9 nucleotides agree with TRBD2. V shed 4 bases, J shed 0 bases, and the junction held 5 bases outside the gene matches. Germline V gene data show CDR1 as SGHRS and CDR2 as YFSETQ. The CDR3 length is 15 residues. As DNA, the CDR3 is TGCGCCAGCAGCGTTACTAGCGGGCTCTCCTACGAGCAGTACTTC. It specifies CASSVTSGLSYEQYF.